This T cell receptor beta chain was obtained from a study of cytomegalovirus exposure and HLA in healthy donors. The wider study: The 120 or so validation repertoires, a later analysis reported, used the same platform as the 666 first-cohort repertoires. The study's findings and limits: Overall, roughly 150 TCR beta chains were annotated as cytomegalovirus-associated. Rare TCR sequences predominated, though certain public TCRs were found in many donors.

The repertoire was sequenced with immunoSEQ multiplex PCR; TCRdb's copy has only in-frame clones and lacks some. This sample yields approximately 160,000 clones, of which about 90% are seen a single time; approximately 2.9% belongs to the top ten. Points on this clone: Its antigen remains unknown.

The specimen was PBMCs. This receptor was taken from a woman between 18 and 30 years old in good health and CMV-seropositive.

CDR3 nucleotide sequence: TGTGCCAGCAGCTTAAAGGAGTGGCAGGGTCGAGGAAATGAGCAGTTCTTC. This codes for CASSLKEWQGRGNEQFF. This chain joins TRBV13 and TRBJ2-1; the D gene is possibly TRBD1 (5 bases). The germline V gene encodes CDR1 PRHDT and CDR2 FYEKMQ (reference sequence). Trimming stripped 2 bases from V and 7 bases from J, with 21 bases between. CDR3 length: 17 amino acids. Variable domain in full (rest from reference TRBV13 and TRBJ2-1): AAGVIQSPRHLIKEKRETATLKCYPIPRHDTVYWYQQGPGQDPQFLISFYEKMQSDKGSIPDRFSAQQFSDYHSELNMSSLELGDSALYFCASSLKEWQGRGNEQFFGPGTRLTVL.